Each of the 9 T cell receptor beta chains below was sequenced from the same sample in a study of blood T cell repertoires in COVID-19. Some clones are missing from TCRdb's copy, which holds only in-frame ones; the method was immunoSEQ multiplex PCR. The sample lists around 65,000 clones, approximately 91% occurring once. The sample taken for sequencing was peripheral blood. The receptor source for this set is a human donor in a cohort sampled during active COVID-19.

This chain links TRBV7-8 with TRBJ2-5; D possibly corresponds to TRBD1 (5 bases). The germline gives CDR1 SGHVS, CDR2 FQNEAQ. The ends were cut back, 5 bases at V and 1 base at J, with 8 bases in the middle. The CDR3 consists of 13 residues. The CDR3 is CASSRGLQETQYF. The CDR3 DNA reads TGTGCCAGCAGCAGGGGCCTCCAAGAGACCCAGTACTTC.

The V and J genes are TRBV24-1 and TRBJ1-2, with D possibly matching TRBD1 (5 bases). The CDR3 sequence is 14 residues long. Germline CDR1 reads KGHDR; CDR2 reads SFDVKD. V was pared by 2 bases and J by 6 bases, with 12 bases between. Here the CDR3 reads CATSDSVTGDGYTF. The CDR3 DNA is TGTGCCACCAGTGATTCGGTAACGGGGGATGGCTACACCTTC.

The rearrangement uses TRBV28 and TRBJ2-1; TRBD2 agrees at 9 bases. The germline CDR1 and CDR2 sequences are MDHEN and SYDVKM. The CDR3 length is 15 residues. After removal of 8 bases from V and 7 bases from J, the junction contained 12 bases not matched to a gene. Here the CDR3 reads CASSFAGGPKNEQFF. CDR3 nucleotide sequence: TGTGCCAGCTCTTTTGCGGGAGGGCCGAAGAATGAGCAGTTCTTC. Supplemented by reference TRBV28 and TRBJ2-1, the full variable domain reads DVKVTQSSRYLVKRTGEKVFLECVQDMDHENMFWYRQDPGLGLRLIYFSYDVKMKEKGDIPEGYSVSREKKERFSLILESASTNQTSMYLCASSFAGGPKNEQFFGPGTRLTVL.

DNA for the CDR3: TGTGCCAGCAGTTACTCGACTATTCCCAGGGGGCAGTACGAGCAGTACTTC. Protein sequence: CASSYSTIPRGQYEQYF. The chain joins TRBV6-2 or TRBV6-3 to TRBJ2-7; TRBD1 matches 8 bases. The CDR3 runs 17 residues. V was clipped by 0 bases and J by 4 bases; unmatched bases: 11. Looked up from germline, CDR1 is MNHEY and CDR2 is SVGEGT.

The CDR3 here is CASSQIGTSGSSYEQYF. CDR3 nucleotides: TGCGCCAGCAGCCAAATAGGGACTAGCGGGAGCTCCTACGAGCAGTACTTC. J is TRBJ2-7 and V is TRBV4-3, with 14 bases that match TRBD2. The junction had 3 bases not matched to a gene; V was cut back by 2 bases and J by 0 bases. CDR1 is LGHNA and CDR2 is YSLEER in the germline V gene. This CDR3 comprises 17 residues.

The V call is TRBV7-2, the J call TRBJ1-2, with a possible D match to TRBD1 (6 bases). The CDR3 consists of 17 residues. Germline CDR1 SGHTA, CDR2 FQGNSA. V shed 1 base and J shed 7 bases, with 22 bases lying between them. DNA of the CDR3: TGTGCCAGCAGCTTAGTCGGGGGGGCACCAACGCTGGTTGGCTACACCTTC. This codes for CASSLVGGAPTLVGYTF.

The genes are TRBV5-1 and TRBJ1-4, with 10 bases that match TRBD1. The V gene end was trimmed by 4 bases and the J gene end by 0 bases; junction bases not matched to a gene: 12. Germline V gene data show CDR1 as SGHRS and CDR2 as YFSETQ. This CDR3 is built from 19 residues. CDR3 loop: CASSPTTGTGVPTNEKLFF. The CDR3 DNA follows: TGCGCCAGCAGCCCCACAACAGGGACAGGGGTCCCAACTAATGAAAAACTGTTTTTT.

The chain recombines TRBV9 with TRBJ1-3; TRBD1 matches 10 bases. V lost 4 bases, J lost 0 bases, and 13 bases stayed unmatched. This CDR3 comprises 19 residues. CDR1 and CDR2 from the germline V gene are SGDLS and YYNGEE. For the CDR3, the DNA is TGTGCCAGCAGCCCCCGCGGACAGGGGGAAATTAGCTCTGGAAACACCATATATTTT. Translation: CASSPRGQGEISSGNTIYF.

The chain joins TRBV7-9 to TRBJ2-7; a weak D match, TRBD2 (6 bases). The V gene lost 5 bases and the J gene lost 4 bases, with 12 bases spanning the gap. The CDR3 covers 13 residues. CDR1 and CDR2 (germline): SEHNR, FQNEAQ (reference sequence). As DNA, the CDR3 is TGTGCCAGCAGCCTCCCCGCGGGGTACGAGCAGTACTTC. It codes for CASSLPAGYEQYF. The complete variable domain, with remaining parts taken from reference TRBV7-9 and TRBJ2-7, reads DTGVSQNPRHKITKRGQNVTFRCDPISEHNRLYWYRQTLGQGPEFLTYFQNEAQLEKSRLLSDRFSAERPKGSFSTLEIQRTEQGDSAMYLCASSLPAGYEQYFGPGTRLTVT.